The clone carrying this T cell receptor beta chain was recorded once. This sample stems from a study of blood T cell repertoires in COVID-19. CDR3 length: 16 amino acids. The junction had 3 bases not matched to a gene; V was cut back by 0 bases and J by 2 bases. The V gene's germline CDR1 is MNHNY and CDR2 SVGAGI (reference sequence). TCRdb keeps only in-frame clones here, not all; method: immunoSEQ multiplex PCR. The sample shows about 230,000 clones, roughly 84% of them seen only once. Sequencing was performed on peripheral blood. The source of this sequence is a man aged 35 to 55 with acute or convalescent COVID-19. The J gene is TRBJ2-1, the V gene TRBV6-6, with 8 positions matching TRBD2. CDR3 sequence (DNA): TGTGCCAGCAGTTACTCAGGGACTAGTGCCTACAATGAGCAGTTCTTC. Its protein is CASSYSGTSAYNEQFF.